This record looks at one T cell receptor (beta chain) sequence and its context. Its specificity is not known. Germline V gene lookup returns CDR1 GTSNPN and CDR2 SVGIG (reference sequence). Trimming at V came to 8 bases and at J to 3 bases, leaving 9 bases not matched to a gene. This CDR3 is 15 amino acids long. The data stem from a study of regulatory and conventional T cells in RAG deficiency. Study-wide findings and caveats: Patient subsets had shorter CDR3s; Omenn Treg-Tconv overlap exceeded 75%. These Omenn syndrome Treg sorts may hold peripherally activated cells instead. Compared with controls, unique Treg TCR beta sequences dropped roughly 100-fold in Omenn syndrome and CID/AS.

Produced via immunoSEQ multiplex PCR; TCRdb's table is partial and in-frame only. The sample holds 25,000 to 35,000 clones, about nine tenths seen once. The sample was also linked to a second study, of regulatory T cells. That study reports: The primer mix had 52 TRBV and 13 TRBJ primers.

The chain recombines TRBV30 with TRBJ2-5, with TRBD2 matching over 13 bases. The receptor comes from a human donor in good health. The sample was CD8+ T cells sorted from blood. The CDR3 loop reads CAVTWTSGGKETQYF. The CDR3 DNA reads as TGTGCCGTTACATGGACTAGCGGGGGAAAAGAGACCCAGTACTTC.